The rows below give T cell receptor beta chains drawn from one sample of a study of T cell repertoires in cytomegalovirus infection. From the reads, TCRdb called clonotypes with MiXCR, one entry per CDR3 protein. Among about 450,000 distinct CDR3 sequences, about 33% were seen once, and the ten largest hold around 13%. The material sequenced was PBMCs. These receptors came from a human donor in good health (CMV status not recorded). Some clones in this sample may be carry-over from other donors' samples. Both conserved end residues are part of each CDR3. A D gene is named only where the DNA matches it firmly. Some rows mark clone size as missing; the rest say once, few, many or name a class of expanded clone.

TGTGCCAGCAGTTACAACTTGGGGGCTGAAGCTTTCTTT,CASSYNLGAEAFF,few,.,TRBJ1-1,TRBV6-6
TGTGCCAGCAGCGGGTGGACGCAATATCGACGTGGCTACACCTTC,CASSGWTQYRRGYTF,.,.,TRBJ1-2,TRBV11-2
TGTGCCAGCAGCCACCCGGGGGGGGACACGGATGAGCAGTTCTTC,CASSHPGGDTDEQFF,.,TRBD2,TRBJ2-1,TRBV11-2
TGCGCCAGCAGAAAAGAACGGGCCCGCGACACCATCTATTTT,CASRKERARDTIYF,.,.,TRBJ1-3,TRBV4-3
TGCGCCAGCAGCGACAGGGGGCTGCGGGATGAGCAGTTCTTC,CASSDRGLRDEQFF,.,TRBD1,TRBJ2-1,TRBV10-2
TGTGCCAGTAGCCTCGCCATCTACTACAATGAGCAGTTCTTC,CASSLAIYYNEQFF,few,.,TRBJ2-1,TRBV19
TGTGCCAGCAGCGACACTAGCGGGGGATACAATGAGCAGTTCTTC,CASSDTSGGYNEQFF,many,TRBD2,TRBJ2-1,TRBV7-3
TGCGCCAGCAGCCAAGGACAGGCACAAGAGACCCAGTACTTC,CASSQGQAQETQYF,few,.,TRBJ2-5,TRBV4-3
TGTGCCAGCAGCTTAAGTGGAACGGAAAGAGGGGGCAATGAGCAGTTCTTC,CASSLSGTERGGNEQFF,once,.,TRBJ2-1,TRBV7-3
TGTGCCAGCAGCTTAGAGGCTAGTGAGAACAATGAGCAGTTCTTC,CASSLEASENNEQFF,.,.,TRBJ2-1,TRBV7-6
TGTGCCAGCAGCCCGACAGGGTCCCATCAGCCCCAGCATTTT,CASSPTGSHQPQHF,.,TRBD1,TRBJ1-5,TRBV28
TGTGCCAGCAGCTTATTGGCTAGCGGGGGGCCGCTTCGTACCCAGTACTTC,CASSLLASGGPLRTQYF,many,TRBD2,TRBJ2-5,TRBV7-8
TGTGCCAGCAGTTCCCACCTCTTCCGACAGGGATCGCCCACTGAAGCTTTCTTT,CASSSHLFRQGSPTEAFF,.,TRBD1,TRBJ1-1,TRBV27
TGTGCCAGCAGCGCAGGTTCAGCGGGGGGGCACACAGATACGCAGTATTTT,CASSAGSAGGHTDTQYF,.,TRBD2,TRBJ2-3,TRBV7-9
TGTGCCAGCAGCCAATCCGGGACAGGACGATACGAGCAGTACTTC,CASSQSGTGRYEQYF,.,TRBD1,TRBJ2-7,TRBV11-2
TGTGCCAGCAGCCCCCCGACAGGGTTTAAGGTACAGTTCTTC,CASSPPTGFKVQFF,few,TRBD1,TRBJ2-1,TRBV7-9
TGTGCCAGCAGCTTTCGGGCAGGGCAAAACTATGGCTACACCTTC,CASSFRAGQNYGYTF,.,.,TRBJ1-2,TRBV7-6
TGTGCCAGCAGCTTAAATACAGGCTCCTATAATTCACCCCTCCACTTT,CASSLNTGSYNSPLHF,.,.,TRBJ1-6,TRBV11-2
TGCAGCGTTTCTGGGACAGGGTCCTCTGGGGCCAACGTCCTGACTTTC,CSVSGTGSSGANVLTF,.,TRBD1,TRBJ2-6,TRBV29-1
TGTGCCAGCTCACCTCAAAAGGACGAGCCCGAAAAACTGTTTTTT,CASSPQKDEPEKLFF,.,.,TRBJ1-4,TRBV18
TGTGCCAGCAGTGATAGGGACAGGGAGAGTTATAGCAATCAGCCCCAGCATTTT,CASSDRDRESYSNQPQHF,.,TRBD1,TRBJ1-5,TRBV2
TGTGCCAGCAGTACTAGCGGAACCTACGAGCAGTACTTC,CASSTSGTYEQYF,few,TRBD2,TRBJ2-7,TRBV6-2/TRBV6-3
TGTGCCAGCAGTCCCCGACTAGCGGGGGAGAATGAGCAGTTCTTC,CASSPRLAGENEQFF,.,TRBD2,TRBJ2-1,TRBV12-3/TRBV12-4
TGTGCCAGCAAGTCGGGACTCCCGGGGCATCAGCCCCAGCATTTT,CASKSGLPGHQPQHF,.,.,TRBJ1-5,TRBV6-1
TGTGCCAGCAGCTTAGTGTCCGCGGGGGGGTACACAGATACGCAGTATTTT,CASSLVSAGGYTDTQYF,many,TRBD2,TRBJ2-3,TRBV7-2
TGTGCCAGCAGTTACTCGGGCGGGGGGTTCCCTGAGCAGTTCTTC,CASSYSGGGFPEQFF,few,TRBD2,TRBJ2-1,TRBV6-6
TGTGCCAGCAGCTTAGTGGGACCAAGAATAGATACGCAGTATTTT,CASSLVGPRIDTQYF,.,.,TRBJ2-3,TRBV7-2